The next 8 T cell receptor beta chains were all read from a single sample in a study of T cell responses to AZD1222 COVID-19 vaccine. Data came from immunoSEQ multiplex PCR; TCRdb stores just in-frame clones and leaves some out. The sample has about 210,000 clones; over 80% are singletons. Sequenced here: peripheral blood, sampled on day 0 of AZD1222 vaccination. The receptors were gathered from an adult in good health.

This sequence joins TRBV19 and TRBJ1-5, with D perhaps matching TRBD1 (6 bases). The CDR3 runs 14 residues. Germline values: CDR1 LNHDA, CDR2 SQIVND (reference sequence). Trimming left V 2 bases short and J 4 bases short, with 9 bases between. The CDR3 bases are TGTGCCAGTAGTATAATCGGACAGAATCAGCCCCAGCATTTT. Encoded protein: CASSIIGQNQPQHF.

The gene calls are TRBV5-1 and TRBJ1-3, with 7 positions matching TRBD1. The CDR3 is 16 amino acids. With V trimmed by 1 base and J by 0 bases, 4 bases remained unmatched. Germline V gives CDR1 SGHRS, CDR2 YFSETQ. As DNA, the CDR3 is TGCGCCAGCAGCTTGCAGGGACAGAGCTCTGGAAACACCATATATTTT. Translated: CASSLQGQSSGNTIYF.

CDR3 nucleotides: TGTGCCAGCAGCCGGGACCGCCGGGCTTTCTTT. This codes for CASSRDRRAFF. The V call is TRBV12-3 or TRBV12-4, the J call TRBJ1-1; TRBD1 might be the D (5 bases). The ends were cut back, 6 bases at V and 11 bases at J, with 13 bases in the middle. The CDR3 extends over 11 amino acids.

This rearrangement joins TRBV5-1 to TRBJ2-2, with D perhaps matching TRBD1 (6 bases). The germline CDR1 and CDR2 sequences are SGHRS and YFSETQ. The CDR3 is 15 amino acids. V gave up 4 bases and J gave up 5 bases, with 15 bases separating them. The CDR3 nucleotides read TGCGCCAGCAGCATTGGACAGCTTCAAACCGGGGAGCTGTTTTTT. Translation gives CASSIGQLQTGELFF.

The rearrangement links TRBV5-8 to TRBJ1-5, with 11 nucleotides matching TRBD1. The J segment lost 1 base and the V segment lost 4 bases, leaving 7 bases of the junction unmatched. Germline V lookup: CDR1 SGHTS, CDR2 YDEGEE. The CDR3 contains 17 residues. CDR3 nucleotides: TGTGCCAGCAGCCTGGGACAGGGGGTACGCAGCAATCAGCCCCAGCATTTT. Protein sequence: CASSLGQGVRSNQPQHF.

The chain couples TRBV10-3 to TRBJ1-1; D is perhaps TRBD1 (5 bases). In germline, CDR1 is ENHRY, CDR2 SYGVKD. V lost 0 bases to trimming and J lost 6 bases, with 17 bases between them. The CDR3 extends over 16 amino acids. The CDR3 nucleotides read TGTGCCATCAGTGAGTCGGGGGAGAGGCCCGGTGCTGAAGCTTTCTTT. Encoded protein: CAISESGERPGAEAFF.

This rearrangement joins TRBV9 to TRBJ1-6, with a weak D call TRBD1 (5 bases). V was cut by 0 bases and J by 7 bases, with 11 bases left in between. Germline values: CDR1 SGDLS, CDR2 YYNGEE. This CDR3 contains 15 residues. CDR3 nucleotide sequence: TGTGCCAGCAGCGTAGACGGGGGATTGAATTCACCCCTCCACTTT. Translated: CASSVDGGLNSPLHF.

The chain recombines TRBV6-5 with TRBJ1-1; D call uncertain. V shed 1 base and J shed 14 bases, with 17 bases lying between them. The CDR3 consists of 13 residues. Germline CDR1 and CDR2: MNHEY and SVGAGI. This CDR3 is CASSYFKGRSVFF. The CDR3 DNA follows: TGTGCCAGCAGTTACTTTAAGGGCCGCTCGGTGTTCTTT.